These T cell receptor beta chains were read from a single sample in a study of cytomegalovirus exposure and HLA in healthy donors. Here immunoSEQ multiplex PCR was the method, and the copy in TCRdb shows in-frame clones only, minus some. The sample has 90,000 to 100,000 clones; about 80% are singletons. Sequenced sample: PBMCs. The receptor set was obtained from a man in his forties in good health and CMV-seronegative. CDR3s include the opening cysteine and the closing phenylalanine or tryptophan. The order of the fields is CDR3 protein, CDR3 DNA, clone size, D gene, J gene, V gene. The D gene is left open where the match is weak. Expanded clones get a size class; other rows say once, few or many, or leave the size out.

cdr3_aa: CASSSGGGAYEQYF
cdr3_nt: TGCGCCAGCAGCTCGGGAGGGGGGGCCTACGAGCAGTACTTC
clone_size: -
d_call: TRBD2
j_call: TRBJ2-7
v_call: TRBV5-1

cdr3_aa: CASLDRVSAFF
cdr3_nt: TGTGCCAGCCTCGACAGGGTATCAGCTTTCTTT
clone_size: -
d_call: TRBD1
j_call: TRBJ1-1
v_call: TRBV6-5

cdr3_aa: CASSQDNGHNGYTF
cdr3_nt: TGTGCCAGCAGCCAAGATAATGGACATAACGGCTACACCTTC
clone_size: few
d_call: -
j_call: TRBJ1-2
v_call: TRBV14

cdr3_aa: CASSFYYSNQPQHF
cdr3_nt: TGTGCCAGCAGCTTCTATTATAGCAATCAGCCCCAGCATTTT
clone_size: few
d_call: -
j_call: TRBJ1-5
v_call: TRBV7-2

cdr3_aa: CASSSPESNSPLHF
cdr3_nt: TGCGCCAGCAGCTCCCCCGAGTCCAATTCACCCCTCCACTTT
clone_size: -
d_call: -
j_call: TRBJ1-6
v_call: TRBV5-1

cdr3_aa: CSAKRTYEQYF
cdr3_nt: TGCAGCGCCAAGAGGACTTACGAGCAGTACTTC
clone_size: -
d_call: -
j_call: TRBJ2-7
v_call: TRBV29-1

cdr3_aa: CASSFTSTGELFF
cdr3_nt: TGTGCCAGCAGTTTTACTAGTACCGGGGAGCTGTTTTTT
clone_size: -
d_call: -
j_call: TRBJ2-2
v_call: TRBV6-5

cdr3_aa: CASSQEEGGGYTF
cdr3_nt: TGCGCCAGCAGCCAAGAGGAAGGGGGCGGCTACACCTTC
clone_size: -
d_call: TRBD1
j_call: TRBJ1-2
v_call: TRBV4-1

cdr3_aa: CASKLTGSSGANVLTF
cdr3_nt: TGCGCCAGCAAATTGACAGGGAGCTCTGGGGCCAACGTCCTGACTTTC
clone_size: -
d_call: TRBD1
j_call: TRBJ2-6
v_call: TRBV4-1

cdr3_aa: CASSQDSSGTNSPLHF
cdr3_nt: TGCGCCAGCAGCCAAGATTCCTCAGGGACAAATTCACCCCTCCACTTT
clone_size: -
d_call: -
j_call: TRBJ1-6
v_call: TRBV4-3

cdr3_aa: CASSYVQGASYEQYF
cdr3_nt: TGTGCCAGCAGTTACGTACAGGGGGCATCCTACGAGCAGTACTTC
clone_size: few
d_call: TRBD1
j_call: TRBJ2-7
v_call: TRBV6-6

cdr3_aa: CASSSGTAGYEQYF
cdr3_nt: TGTGCCAGCAGCTCCGGGACAGCAGGATACGAGCAGTACTTC
clone_size: -
d_call: TRBD1
j_call: TRBJ2-7
v_call: TRBV13

cdr3_aa: CASSDLKETQYF
cdr3_nt: TGTGCCAGCAGCGACTTGAAGGAGACCCAGTACTTC
clone_size: -
d_call: -
j_call: TRBJ2-5
v_call: TRBV7-7

cdr3_aa: CASSQVGPGGNEKLFF
cdr3_nt: TGTGCCAGCAGCCAGGTCGGACCAGGGGGGAACGAAAAACTGTTTTTT
clone_size: -
d_call: TRBD1
j_call: TRBJ1-4
v_call: TRBV4-2

cdr3_aa: CASSSRDSNYGYTF
cdr3_nt: TGTGCCAGCAGCTCGCGGGACAGCAACTATGGCTACACCTTC
clone_size: -
d_call: TRBD1
j_call: TRBJ1-2
v_call: TRBV7-9

cdr3_aa: CASRTGSGASYEQYF
cdr3_nt: TGTGCCAGCAGGACAGGGTCGGGGGCGTCCTACGAGCAGTACTTC
clone_size: -
d_call: -
j_call: TRBJ2-7
v_call: TRBV2

cdr3_aa: CASNRRGGSYNEQFF
cdr3_nt: TGTGCCAGCAACCGCCGAGGCGGCTCCTACAATGAGCAGTTCTTC
clone_size: -
d_call: -
j_call: TRBJ2-1
v_call: TRBV5-4

cdr3_aa: CSVEDSPANYGYTF
cdr3_nt: TGCAGCGTTGAGGACAGTCCAGCTAACTATGGCTACACCTTC
clone_size: once
d_call: -
j_call: TRBJ1-2
v_call: TRBV29-1

cdr3_aa: CASKYDRGPSPEAFF
cdr3_nt: TGTGCCAGCAAATACGACAGGGGCCCATCCCCTGAAGCTTTCTTT
clone_size: -
d_call: TRBD1
j_call: TRBJ1-1
v_call: TRBV6-5

cdr3_aa: CAWSDFSGIYNEQFF
cdr3_nt: TGTGCCTGGAGTGACTTTAGCGGGATCTACAATGAGCAGTTCTTC
clone_size: -
d_call: TRBD2
j_call: TRBJ2-1
v_call: TRBV30

cdr3_aa: CASWGGDYEQYF
cdr3_nt: TGTGCCAGCTGGGGGGGGGATTACGAGCAGTACTTC
clone_size: -
d_call: TRBD2
j_call: TRBJ2-7
v_call: TRBV7-9

cdr3_aa: CASSLGGTGGGGSPLHF
cdr3_nt: TGCGCCAGCAGCTTGGGGGGAACAGGGGGCGGTGGTTCACCCCTCCACTTT
clone_size: few
d_call: TRBD1
j_call: TRBJ1-6
v_call: TRBV5-1

cdr3_aa: CASSLRQTYEQYF
cdr3_nt: TGTGCCAGCAGTTTACGACAGACTTACGAGCAGTACTTC
clone_size: -
d_call: -
j_call: TRBJ2-7
v_call: TRBV27

cdr3_aa: CASSQDPGSGDEKLFF
cdr3_nt: TGCGCCAGCAGCCAAGACCCCGGGTCAGGGGACGAAAAACTGTTTTTT
clone_size: once
d_call: -
j_call: TRBJ1-4
v_call: TRBV4-3

cdr3_aa: CASSIWAQNTGELFF
cdr3_nt: TGTGCCAGCAGCATCTGGGCCCAGAACACCGGGGAGCTGTTTTTT
clone_size: -
d_call: -
j_call: TRBJ2-2
v_call: TRBV5-6

cdr3_aa: CASRYAGTGHYEQYF
cdr3_nt: TGTGCCAGTAGATATGCCGGGACAGGTCACTACGAGCAGTACTTC
clone_size: -
d_call: TRBD1
j_call: TRBJ2-7
v_call: TRBV19

cdr3_aa: CAISSGSGRVSETQYF
cdr3_nt: TGTGCCATCTCCTCAGGGAGCGGGAGGGTGTCAGAGACCCAGTACTTC
clone_size: -
d_call: TRBD2
j_call: TRBJ2-5
v_call: TRBV28

cdr3_aa: CASSLRGTSSYYEQYF
cdr3_nt: TGTGCCAGCAGCCTCCGCGGGACTAGCAGCTACTACGAGCAGTACTTC
clone_size: -
d_call: TRBD2
j_call: TRBJ2-7
v_call: TRBV13

cdr3_aa: CASSSSGAGTDTQYF
cdr3_nt: TGTGCCAGCAGCTCTAGCGGGGCAGGCACAGATACGCAGTATTTT
clone_size: once
d_call: TRBD2
j_call: TRBJ2-3
v_call: TRBV7-3

cdr3_aa: CATGREGQNSPLHF
cdr3_nt: TGTGCCACCGGCAGAGAGGGACAAAATTCACCCCTCCACTTT
clone_size: -
d_call: -
j_call: TRBJ1-6
v_call: TRBV15

cdr3_aa: CSVEDWGGHYYEQYF
cdr3_nt: TGCAGCGTTGAAGATTGGGGGGGACACTACTACGAGCAGTACTTC
clone_size: -
d_call: -
j_call: TRBJ2-7
v_call: TRBV29-1

cdr3_aa: CSVEKARGTGAFWAEAFF
cdr3_nt: TGCAGCGTTGAAAAAGCCCGGGGCACAGGGGCGTTTTGGGCTGAAGCTTTCTTT
clone_size: -
d_call: TRBD1
j_call: TRBJ1-1
v_call: TRBV29-1

cdr3_aa: CASSQRTSGDQETQYF
cdr3_nt: TGCGCCAGCAGCCAACGGACTAGCGGGGACCAAGAGACCCAGTACTTC
clone_size: few
d_call: TRBD2
j_call: TRBJ2-5
v_call: TRBV4-3

cdr3_aa: CASSVEGVGRGHEQYF
cdr3_nt: TGTGCCAGCAGCGTAGAAGGGGTTGGCAGGGGACACGAGCAGTACTTC
clone_size: -
d_call: -
j_call: TRBJ2-7
v_call: TRBV9

cdr3_aa: CASTKGTSGSNEQFF
cdr3_nt: TGTGCCAGCACCAAGGGGACTAGCGGGAGTAATGAGCAGTTCTTC
clone_size: -
d_call: TRBD2
j_call: TRBJ2-1
v_call: TRBV11-2

cdr3_aa: CASKGQAPQKMNTEAFF
cdr3_nt: TGTGCCAGCAAGGGACAGGCACCACAAAAAATGAACACTGAAGCTTTCTTT
clone_size: -
d_call: TRBD1
j_call: TRBJ1-1
v_call: TRBV28

cdr3_aa: CASKSGVGGANVLTF
cdr3_nt: TGTGCCAGCAAGTCAGGGGTGGGTGGGGCCAACGTCCTGACTTTC
clone_size: -
d_call: -
j_call: TRBJ2-6
v_call: TRBV9

cdr3_aa: CASSRDRPLQQYF
cdr3_nt: TGTGCCAGCAGTCGGGACAGGCCCCTCCAGCAGTACTTC
clone_size: -
d_call: TRBD1
j_call: TRBJ2-7
v_call: TRBV6-1

cdr3_aa: CASSEALQTVADTQYF
cdr3_nt: TGTGCCAGCAGTGAAGCGCTTCAGACCGTAGCTGATACGCAGTATTTT
clone_size: -
d_call: -
j_call: TRBJ2-3
v_call: TRBV2

cdr3_aa: CAGRGGGGANVLTF
cdr3_nt: TGTGCCGGCAGGGGCGGAGGTGGGGCCAACGTCCTGACTTTC
clone_size: -
d_call: -
j_call: TRBJ2-6
v_call: TRBV7-9

cdr3_aa: CASSPFVRTQNTEAFF
cdr3_nt: TGTGCCAGCTCACCTTTCGTCAGGACACAGAACACTGAAGCTTTCTTT
clone_size: -
d_call: -
j_call: TRBJ1-1
v_call: TRBV18

cdr3_aa: CASSYLRSDTGELFF
cdr3_nt: TGTGCCAGCAGCTATCTTAGATCCGACACCGGGGAGCTGTTTTTT
clone_size: few
d_call: -
j_call: TRBJ2-2
v_call: TRBV7-2

cdr3_aa: CASSVTGAYEQYF
cdr3_nt: TGTGCCAGTAGTGTGACAGGGGCCTACGAGCAGTACTTC
clone_size: -
d_call: TRBD1
j_call: TRBJ2-7
v_call: TRBV19

cdr3_aa: CASSLGQTSSYNSPLHF
cdr3_nt: TGTGCCAGCAGCTTGGGGCAGACTAGCTCCTATAATTCACCCCTCCACTTT
clone_size: -
d_call: -
j_call: TRBJ1-6
v_call: TRBV5-5

cdr3_aa: CASSRRADGNTIYF
cdr3_nt: TGTGCCAGCAGCCGGAGGGCAGACGGAAACACCATATATTTT
clone_size: -
d_call: -
j_call: TRBJ1-3
v_call: TRBV5-6

cdr3_aa: CASSATSGVETQYF
cdr3_nt: TGTGCCAGCAGTGCAACTAGCGGTGTAGAGACCCAGTACTTC
clone_size: -
d_call: TRBD2
j_call: TRBJ2-5
v_call: TRBV6-1

cdr3_aa: CASSGHYTDTQYF
cdr3_nt: TGTGCCAGCAGTGGCCACTACACAGATACGCAGTATTTT
clone_size: few
d_call: -
j_call: TRBJ2-3
v_call: TRBV6-1

cdr3_aa: CASSERPGNNEQFF
cdr3_nt: TGTGCCAGCAGTGAACGGCCAGGGAATAATGAGCAGTTCTTC
clone_size: -
d_call: -
j_call: TRBJ2-1
v_call: TRBV25-1

cdr3_aa: CASSLGSNYGYTF
cdr3_nt: TGTGCCAGCAGTTTGGGCAGTAACTATGGCTACACCTTC
clone_size: -
d_call: -
j_call: TRBJ1-2
v_call: TRBV28